This T cell receptor beta chain was obtained from a study of Graves' ophthalmopathy and Graves' hyperthyroidism (dated by TCRdb to 2016 to 2018). Turning to the overall study: Peripheral blood samples were taken at the time of initial diagnosis, before any treatment was given. To tell Graves' ophthalmopathy apart from Graves' hyperthyroidism, and to predict which patients would progress to ophthalmopathy, the study relied on TCR beta repertoire signatures. In total, around 130 blood samples were TCR-sequenced: 43 ophthalmopathy, some 80 hyperthyroidism and roughly 17 hyperthyroidism-to-ophthalmopathy patients. A discovery set of 95 to 100 patients (around 40 ophthalmopathy, 57 stable hyperthyroidism) was enrolled to explore V-J signatures distinguishing ophthalmopathy from hyperthyroidism. The independent validation cohort included some 19 hyperthyroidism patients plus 17 patients who later progressed from hyperthyroidism to ophthalmopathy. In over five hyperthyroidism patients, T-cell repertoires of thyroid tissue and blood were compared. Once sampling was done, hyperthyroidism patients were given methimazole at a starting dose of 30 mg daily, while ophthalmopathy patients were given high-dose intravenous methylprednisolone. The roughly 100 discovery patients were randomly divided into training and test sets at a 7:3 ratio.

The table lists this clonotype with many counts. Its target antigen remains unknown. No much larger clone is present one base from it, and per-base qualities are unavailable. Hyperthyroidism was considered stable if no progression to ophthalmopathy occurred within 18 months of follow-up. Hyperthyroidism patients were newly diagnosed, were aged 18 to 65 years, and had a disease duration under 2 months. Patients with other autoimmune diseases, uncontrolled infections, pregnancy or lactation were excluded from the study. Clinical symptoms, serum thyroxine, TRAb, thyroid ultrasound and orbital computed tomography formed the basis of the diagnosis. PBMCs were isolated from 10 ml of fresh peripheral blood by Ficoll-Paque density gradient centrifugation. Trizol reagent was used to extract the total RNA, and its quality was then checked on an Agilent 2100 Bioanalyzer. The research as a whole found: In validation, the model predicted ophthalmopathy progression with 70.59% sensitivity and roughly 72% specificity; roughly 12 predicted patients were CT-confirmed with GO in a median of around 6 months. In cross-validation, the 13-signature model distinguished ophthalmopathy from stable hyperthyroidism with around 90% sensitivity and around 81% specificity, while in the test set the corresponding values were about 80% and 75%. Among expanded thyroid clonotypes with frequency above 0.001, most also showed up in blood, which suggests that blood repertoires may reflect the thyroid immune response. No statistical method was used to predetermine the sample size, and group allocation was not hidden from the investigators.

For repertoire sequencing, TCR beta CDR3 regions were amplified from RNA transcripts. HTBI primers and the Qiagen OneStep RT-PCR kit were used in a first-round RT-PCR, which was followed by a second-round multiplex PCR, size selection and purification. Sequencing of the libraries was carried out on an Illumina HiSeq2000 in paired-end mode with 100 bp reads. The original pipeline was this. SOAPnuke was used to process the reads, throwing out any read that had adapters, had uncalled bases, had a mean Phred below 15, or lacked an exact constant-primer or identifier match. High-quality paired reads were merged with COPE v1.2.5. Each unique nucleotide sequence was defined as a clonotype, and clonotypes were aligned to IMGT TRB V, D and J references with MiTCR v1.1. The analysis was limited to V-J combinations with a frequency above 0.0001, which together covered 99.2% of repertoires. For each V-J combination, a TCR clonal expansion and chaos score was defined as the ratio of F50 clonal expansion to chaos observed in the TCRdist matrix. Welch's t-statistics and random forest were used to reduce the features to 10 to 15 V-J combinations, which were then used as input to a naive Bayes classifier. Thyroid-blood repertoire similarity was quantified with the Morisita-Horn index. TCRdb trimmed public reads at Q25 via fastp, called clones via MiXCR and kept in-frame beta chains. CDR3 protein sequences are deduplicated, and each keeps its most common genes and DNA. These V and J calls originate from TCRdb's pipeline instead of the authors' own analysis. For this sample the table gives over 500,000 distinct CDR3 sequences, of which about 20% were detected only once. The top ten constitute about 6.6% of the sample.

Counted from cysteine to phenylalanine, this CDR3 has 15 amino acids. The read is trimmed to its CDR3 DNA, 45 bases read in frame from base 1. CDR1 is given as SGHRS and CDR2 as YFSETQ, both from the germline V gene. V loses 1 base of germline sequence and J loses 2 bases, and the interval between the two ends is 13 bases. Recombination connected TRBV5-1 to TRBJ2-7, and the D gene may be TRBD1, 7 bases matching. The source is a woman aged 18-35 years with stable Graves' hyperthyroidism. Some clones in this sample may be carry-over from other donors' samples. Donor details come from another sample of the same person, matched by shared clones. Sequencing was performed on peripheral blood. The nucleotides are TGCGCCAGCAGCTTGTTGGCGGGACAGACCTACGAGCAGTACTTC. Translated, this is CASSLLAGQTYEQYF.